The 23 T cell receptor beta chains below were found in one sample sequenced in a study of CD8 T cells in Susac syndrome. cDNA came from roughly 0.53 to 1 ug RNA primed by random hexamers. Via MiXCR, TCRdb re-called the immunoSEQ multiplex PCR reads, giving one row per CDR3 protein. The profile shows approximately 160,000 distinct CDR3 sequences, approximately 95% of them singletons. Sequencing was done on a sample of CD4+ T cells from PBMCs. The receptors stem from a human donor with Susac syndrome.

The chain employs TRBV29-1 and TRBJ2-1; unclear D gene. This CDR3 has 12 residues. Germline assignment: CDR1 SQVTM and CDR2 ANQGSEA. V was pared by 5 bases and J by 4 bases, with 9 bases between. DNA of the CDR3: TGCAGCGTTTCAATGCATTACAATGAGCAGTTCTTC. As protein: CSVSMHYNEQFF.

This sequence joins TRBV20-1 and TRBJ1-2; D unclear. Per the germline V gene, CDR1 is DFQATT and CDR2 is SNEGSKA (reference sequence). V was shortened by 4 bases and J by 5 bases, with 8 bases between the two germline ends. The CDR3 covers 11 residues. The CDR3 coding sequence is TGCAGTGCTACTGGACCTTATGGCTACACCTTC. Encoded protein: CSATGPYGYTF.

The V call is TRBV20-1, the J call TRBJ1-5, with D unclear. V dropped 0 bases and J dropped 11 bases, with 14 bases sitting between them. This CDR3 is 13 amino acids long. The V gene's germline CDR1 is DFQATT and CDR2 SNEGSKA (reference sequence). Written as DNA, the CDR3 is TGCAGTGCTAGAGAGCCAAACCTGTTGGCCCAGCATTTT. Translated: CSAREPNLLAQHF.

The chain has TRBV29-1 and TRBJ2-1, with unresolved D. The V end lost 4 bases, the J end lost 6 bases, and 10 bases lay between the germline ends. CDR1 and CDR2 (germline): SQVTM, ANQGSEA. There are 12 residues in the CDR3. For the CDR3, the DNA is TGCAGCGTTGTGGTGGGTTCCAATGAGCAGTTCTTC. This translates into CSVVVGSNEQFF.

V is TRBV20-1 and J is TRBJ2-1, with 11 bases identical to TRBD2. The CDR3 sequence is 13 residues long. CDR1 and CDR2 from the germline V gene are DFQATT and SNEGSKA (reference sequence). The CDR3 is CGLAGGPFVEQFF. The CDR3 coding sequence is TGCGGATTAGCGGGAGGGCCGTTTGTTGAGCAGTTCTTC.

CDR3 in amino acids: CASSWTGLEYGYTF. The CDR3 DNA follows: TGTGCCAGCTCGTGGACAGGGCTCGAGTATGGCTACACCTTC. V and J are TRBV28 and TRBJ1-2; TRBD1 aligns across 8 bases. CDR3 length equals 14 residues. V shed 8 bases and J 5 bases; nucleotides not matched to a gene: 10. Germline V gene sequence: CDR1 MDHEN, CDR2 SYDVKM.

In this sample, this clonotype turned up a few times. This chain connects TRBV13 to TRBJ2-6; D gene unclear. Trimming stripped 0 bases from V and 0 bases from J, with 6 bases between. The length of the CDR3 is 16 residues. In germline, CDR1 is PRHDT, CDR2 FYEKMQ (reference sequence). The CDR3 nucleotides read TGTGCCAGCAGCTTAGGCCGCGGCTCTGGGGCCAACGTCCTGACTTTC. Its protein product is CASSLGRGSGANVLTF.

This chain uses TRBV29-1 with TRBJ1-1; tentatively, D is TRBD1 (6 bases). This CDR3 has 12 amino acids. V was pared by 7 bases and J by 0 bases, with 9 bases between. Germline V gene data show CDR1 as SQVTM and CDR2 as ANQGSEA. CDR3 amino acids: CSAGHLNTEAFF. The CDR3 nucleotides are TGCAGCGCGGGACACTTGAACACTGAAGCTTTCTTT.

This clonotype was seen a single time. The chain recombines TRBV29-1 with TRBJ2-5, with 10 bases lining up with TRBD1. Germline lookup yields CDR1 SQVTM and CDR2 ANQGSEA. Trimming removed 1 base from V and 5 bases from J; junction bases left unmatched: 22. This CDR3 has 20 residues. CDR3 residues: CSVEGIFRGTGATLEETQYF. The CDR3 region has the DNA TGCAGCGTTGAAGGAATATTCCGCGGGACAGGGGCGACCTTGGAGGAGACCCAGTACTTC.

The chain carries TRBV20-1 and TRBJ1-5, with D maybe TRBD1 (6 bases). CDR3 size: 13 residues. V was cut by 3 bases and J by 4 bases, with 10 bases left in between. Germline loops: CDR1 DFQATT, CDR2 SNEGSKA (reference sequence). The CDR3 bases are TGCAGTGCTAGCGAGGGGGTTAATCAGCCCCAGCATTTT. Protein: CSASEGVNQPQHF.

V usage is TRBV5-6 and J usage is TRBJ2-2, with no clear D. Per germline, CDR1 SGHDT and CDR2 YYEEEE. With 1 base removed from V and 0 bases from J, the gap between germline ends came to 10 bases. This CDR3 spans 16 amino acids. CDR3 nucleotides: TGTGCCAGCAGCTTGAGAACCGCCTCGAACACCGGGGAGCTGTTTTTT. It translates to CASSLRTASNTGELFF.

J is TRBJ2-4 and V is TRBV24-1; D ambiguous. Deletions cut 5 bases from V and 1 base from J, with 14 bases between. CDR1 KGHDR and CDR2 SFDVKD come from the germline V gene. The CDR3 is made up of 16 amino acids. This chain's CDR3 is CATSAPSGAAKNIQYF. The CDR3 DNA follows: TGTGCCACCAGTGCTCCCAGTGGAGCGGCCAAAAACATTCAGTACTTC.

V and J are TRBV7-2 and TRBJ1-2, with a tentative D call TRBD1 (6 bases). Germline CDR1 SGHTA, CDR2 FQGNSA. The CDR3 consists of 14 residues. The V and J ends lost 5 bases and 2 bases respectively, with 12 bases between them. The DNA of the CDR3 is TGTGCCAGCAGCCCAGGACAGACCAACTATGGCTACACCTTC. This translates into CASSPGQTNYGYTF.

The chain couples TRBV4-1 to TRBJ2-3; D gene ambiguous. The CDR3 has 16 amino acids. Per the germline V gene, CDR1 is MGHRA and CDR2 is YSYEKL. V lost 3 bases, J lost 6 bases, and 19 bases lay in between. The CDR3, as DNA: TGCGCCAGCAGCCATACGACCGAAGGAAAGGACGATACGCAGTATTTT. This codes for CASSHTTEGKDDTQYF.

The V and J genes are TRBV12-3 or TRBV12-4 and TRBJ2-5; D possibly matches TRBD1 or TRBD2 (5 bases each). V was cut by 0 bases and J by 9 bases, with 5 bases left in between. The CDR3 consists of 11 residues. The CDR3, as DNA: TGTGCCAGCAGTTTAGCGGGGGCCCAGTACTTC. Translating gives CASSLAGAQYF.

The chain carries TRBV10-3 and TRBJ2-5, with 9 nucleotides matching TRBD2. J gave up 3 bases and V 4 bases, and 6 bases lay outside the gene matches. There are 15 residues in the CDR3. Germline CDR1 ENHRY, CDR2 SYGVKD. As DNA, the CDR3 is TGTGCCATCAGTGTTTTTAGCGGGAGCAAAGAGACCCAGTACTTC. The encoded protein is CAISVFSGSKETQYF.

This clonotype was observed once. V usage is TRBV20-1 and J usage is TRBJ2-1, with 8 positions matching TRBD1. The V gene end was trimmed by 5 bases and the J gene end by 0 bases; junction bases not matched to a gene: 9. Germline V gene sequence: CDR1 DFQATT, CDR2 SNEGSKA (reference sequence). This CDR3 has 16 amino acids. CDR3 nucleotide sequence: TGCAGTGCTCCGGACAGGGAGGTCTCCTCCTACAATGAGCAGTTCTTC. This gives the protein CSAPDREVSSYNEQFF.

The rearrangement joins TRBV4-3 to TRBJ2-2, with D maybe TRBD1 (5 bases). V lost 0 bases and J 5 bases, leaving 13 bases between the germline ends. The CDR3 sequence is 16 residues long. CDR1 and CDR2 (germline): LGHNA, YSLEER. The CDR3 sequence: CASSQDRRRVTGELFF. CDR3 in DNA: TGCGCCAGCAGCCAAGACCGTCGCAGGGTAACCGGGGAGCTGTTTTTT.

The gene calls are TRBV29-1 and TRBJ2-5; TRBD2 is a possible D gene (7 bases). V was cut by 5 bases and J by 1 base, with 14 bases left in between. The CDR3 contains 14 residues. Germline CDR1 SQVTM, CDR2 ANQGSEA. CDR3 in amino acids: CSVQGGGLQETQYF. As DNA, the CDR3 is TGCAGCGTTCAAGGGGGGGGGCTCCAAGAGACCCAGTACTTC.

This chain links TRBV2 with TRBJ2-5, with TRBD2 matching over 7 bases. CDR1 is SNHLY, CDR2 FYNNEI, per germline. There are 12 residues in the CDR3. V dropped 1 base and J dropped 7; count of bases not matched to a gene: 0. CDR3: CASSEGGGTQYF. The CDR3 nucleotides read TGTGCCAGCAGTGAAGGGGGGGGGACCCAGTACTTC.

The CDR3 nucleotides read TGCGCCAGCAGCTTGGAATACGGGGTTGAAGCTTTCTTT. Its protein product is CASSLEYGVEAFF. The chain combines TRBV5-1 with TRBJ1-1; no clear D. V dropped 0 bases and J dropped 7 bases, with 10 bases sitting between them. Germline CDR1 and CDR2: SGHRS and YFSETQ. This CDR3 is 13 amino acids long.

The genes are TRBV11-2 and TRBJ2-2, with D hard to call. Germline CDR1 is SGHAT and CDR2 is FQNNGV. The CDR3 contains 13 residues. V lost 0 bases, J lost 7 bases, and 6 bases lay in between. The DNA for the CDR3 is TGTGCCAGCAGCTTAGAGCGTGGCGGGGAGCTGTTTTTT. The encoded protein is CASSLERGGELFF.

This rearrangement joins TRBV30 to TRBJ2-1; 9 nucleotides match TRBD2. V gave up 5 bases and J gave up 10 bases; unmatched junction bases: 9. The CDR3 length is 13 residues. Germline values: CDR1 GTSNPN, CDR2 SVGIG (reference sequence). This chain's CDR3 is CAWSSGLANEQFF. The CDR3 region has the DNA TGTGCCTGGTCCTCGGGACTAGCTAACGAGCAGTTCTTC.